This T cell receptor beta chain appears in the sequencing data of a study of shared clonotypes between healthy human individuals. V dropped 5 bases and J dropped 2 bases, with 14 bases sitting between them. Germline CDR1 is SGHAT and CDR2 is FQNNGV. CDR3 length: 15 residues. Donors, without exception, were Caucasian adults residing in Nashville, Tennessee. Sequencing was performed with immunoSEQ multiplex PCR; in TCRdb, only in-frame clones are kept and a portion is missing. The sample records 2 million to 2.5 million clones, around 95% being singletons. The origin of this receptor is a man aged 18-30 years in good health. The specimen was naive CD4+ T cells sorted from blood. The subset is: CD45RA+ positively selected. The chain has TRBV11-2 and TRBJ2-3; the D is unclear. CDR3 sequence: CASSPGPPLTDTQYF. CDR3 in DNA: TGTGCCAGCAGCCCGGGTCCACCTCTCACAGATACGCAGTATTTT. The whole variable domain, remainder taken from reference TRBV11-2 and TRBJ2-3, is EAGVAQSPRYKIIEKRQSVAFWCNPISGHATLYWYQQILGQGPKLLIQFQNNGVVDDSQLPKDRFSAERLKGVDSTLKIQPAKLEDSAVYLCASSPGPPLTDTQYFGPGTRLTVL.